These 24 T cell receptor beta chains were sequenced from one sample in a study of CD8 T cells in ankylosing spondylitis. TCRdb processed the 5' RACE reads anew with MiXCR; each CDR3 protein has one entry. The sample comprises roughly 230,000 distinct CDR3 sequences, under 20% of which are singletons, and around 30% rests with the top ten. The sequencing input was blood, either unsorted or a sorted T cell fraction (not recorded which). The source of these receptors is a male donor with ankylosing spondylitis or in good health (not recorded which).

V gene TRBV7-3 combines with J gene TRBJ2-1; TRBD1 matches at 8 bases. This CDR3 region has 15 residues. With 0 bases clipped from V and 7 bases from J, the junction kept 5 bases outside the gene matches. Germline-derived CDR1 and CDR2 are SGHTA and FQGTGA. CDR3 nucleotide sequence: TGTGCCAGCAGCTTAACTGGACAGGGTTATAATGAGCAGTTCTTC. Protein: CASSLTGQGYNEQFF.

The chain employs TRBV12-3 or TRBV12-4 and TRBJ1-1; D unresolved. The V and J ends lost 4 bases and 1 base respectively, with 13 bases between them. The CDR3 loop spans 15 amino acids. DNA of the CDR3: TGTGCCAGCAGTTATGACATGATGGGGAACACTGAAGCTTTCTTT. Translation gives CASSYDMMGNTEAFF.

This chain connects TRBV3-1 to TRBJ2-7; no firm D call. V was shortened by 1 base and J by 7 bases, with 14 bases between the two germline ends. The germline gives CDR1 LGHDT, CDR2 YNNKEL (reference sequence). This CDR3 is built from 14 residues. The CDR3 reads CASSQAFYTQEQYF. As DNA, the CDR3 is TGTGCCAGCAGCCAAGCTTTCTATACCCAAGAGCAGTACTTC.

The rearrangement joins TRBV20-1 to TRBJ2-7; 10 nucleotides match TRBD1. Germline CDR1 reads DFQATT; CDR2 reads SNEGSKA (reference sequence). V gave up 5 bases and J gave up 6 bases; unmatched junction bases: 7. The CDR3 spans 13 residues. The CDR3 is CSAPRDRGSEQYF. As DNA, the CDR3 is TGCAGTGCTCCCCGGGACAGGGGAAGCGAGCAGTACTTC.

A few counts support this clonotype. V is TRBV20-1 and J is TRBJ1-5; 8 nucleotides line up with TRBD1. CDR3 length: 17 residues. Germline CDR1 DFQATT, CDR2 SNEGSKA (reference sequence). The CDR3 protein is CSHGSGGGTGLNQPQHF. The CDR3 bases are TGCAGCCATGGGTCGGGCGGGGGGACAGGCCTAAATCAGCCCCAGCATTTT.

The CDR3 DNA reads TGCAGTGCTGAACGGGACACTGAAGCTTTCTTT. It specifies CSAERDTEAFF. The gene calls are TRBV20-1 and TRBJ1-1; D ambiguous. CDR3 size: 11 residues. Trimming cost V 5 bases and J 3 bases, with 7 bases left between them. Germline CDR1 reads DFQATT; CDR2 reads SNEGSKA (reference sequence).

This clonotype was seen a handful of times. This chain uses TRBV6-2 or TRBV6-3 with TRBJ2-7; 7 nucleotides align to TRBD1. V dropped 6 bases and J dropped 7; count of bases not matched to a gene: 15. The germline V gene has CDR1 MNHEY and CDR2 SVGEGT. The length of the CDR3 is 15 residues. CDR3 amino acids: CASRPDRASYTEQYF. DNA of the CDR3: TGTGCCAGCAGACCCGACAGGGCCTCTTACACGGAGCAGTACTTC.

V is TRBV5-6 and J is TRBJ2-7; 7 nucleotides agree with TRBD1. This CDR3 is 13 amino acids long. The germline V gene has CDR1 SGHDT and CDR2 YYEEEE. V shed 4 bases and J 5 bases; nucleotides not matched to a gene: 6. The CDR3: CASSTTGANEQYF. CDR3 nucleotides: TGTGCCAGCAGCACCACAGGGGCCAACGAGCAGTACTTC.

The chain employs TRBV29-1 and TRBJ2-3, with 9 bases lining up with TRBD1. There are 13 residues in the CDR3. Germline CDR1 and CDR2: SQVTM and ANQGSEA. J lost 4 bases, V lost 8 bases, and 7 bases had no gene match. CDR3 residues: CSTRGQGPDTQYF. The CDR3 DNA follows: TGCAGCACCCGTGGACAGGGGCCAGATACGCAGTATTTT.

V usage is TRBV7-9 and J usage is TRBJ2-1, with 11 bases fitting TRBD2. Germline assignment: CDR1 SEHNR and CDR2 FQNEAQ (reference sequence). The CDR3 consists of 15 residues. J lost 6 bases, V lost 4 bases, and 5 bases had no gene match. CDR3 loop: CASSSTGLAVNEQFF. DNA of the CDR3: TGTGCCAGCAGCTCAACGGGACTAGCGGTCAATGAGCAGTTCTTC.

The chain links TRBV4-1 to TRBJ2-3, with D maybe TRBD1 (5 bases). With 0 bases removed from V and 10 bases from J, the gap between germline ends came to 11 bases. CDR3 length: 13 amino acids. The germline CDR1 and CDR2 sequences are MGHRA and YSYEKL. The CDR3 DNA reads TGCGCCAGCAGCCAAGATCAGACAGCGCCGCAGTATTTT. It is translated as CASSQDQTAPQYF.

This clonotype was detected a few times. The genes are TRBV20-1 and TRBJ2-5; no firm D call. Between the trimmed V and J ends, which lost 5 bases and 0 bases, there was a span of 7 bases. CDR1 DFQATT and CDR2 SNEGSKA come from the germline V gene (reference sequence). The CDR3 extends over 12 amino acids. CDR3 in amino acids: CSAPGYQETQYF. As DNA, the CDR3 is TGCAGTGCTCCCGGCTACCAAGAGACCCAGTACTTC.

The chain carries TRBV20-1 and TRBJ2-3; D remains ambiguous. Trimming removed 4 bases at V and 2 bases at J, with 19 bases between. The CDR3 contains 16 residues. Looked up from germline, CDR1 is DFQATT and CDR2 is SNEGSKA (reference sequence). In nucleotides, the CDR3 is TGCAGTGCTATCACCGGAATTCGTGGGTACACAGATACGCAGTATTTT. Its protein is CSAITGIRGYTDTQYF.

The rearrangement uses TRBV29-1 and TRBJ2-1, with D perhaps TRBD1 or TRBD2 (7 bases each). This CDR3 region has 15 residues. In germline, CDR1 is SQVTM, CDR2 ANQGSEA. The V gene lost 6 bases and the J gene lost 2 bases, with 17 bases spanning the gap. Here the CDR3 reads CSVHGSGGAYNEQFF. As DNA, the CDR3 is TGCAGCGTACACGGATCAGGGGGGGCCTACAATGAGCAGTTCTTC.

Regarding this clonotype: The junction and the germline gene differ at one end; a read error may be behind it. The chain recombines TRBV27 with TRBJ2-1; 8 nucleotides line up with TRBD1. The CDR3 runs to 12 residues. The germline CDR1 and CDR2 sequences are MNHEY and SMNVEV (reference sequence). In DNA, the CDR3 is TGTGCCAGCAGCCCCGGGGACAGGAGAAACGTCTTC. This encodes CASSPGDRRNVF.

The V gene is TRBV7-6, the J gene TRBJ2-2; 10 bases are a match to TRBD1. J lost 3 bases, V lost 6 bases, and 4 bases had no gene match. This CDR3 is built from 15 residues. Germline CDR1 and CDR2: SGHVS and FNYEAQ. CDR3 DNA: TGTGCCAGCAGTGGCGGGACAGGGGACACCGGGGAGCTGTTTTTT. Translated: CASSGGTGDTGELFF.

This clonotype showed up just a few times. V usage is TRBV11-2 and J usage is TRBJ2-7; 14 bases map to TRBD2. Germline assignment: CDR1 SGHAT and CDR2 FQNNGV. J was trimmed by 7 bases and V by 0 bases; bases with no gene match: 8. CDR3 length equals 17 residues. CDR3 loop: CASSLEWGLAGVFEQYF. CDR3 DNA sequence: TGTGCCAGCAGCTTAGAATGGGGACTAGCGGGAGTGTTTGAGCAGTACTTC.

The table lists this clonotype with a few counts. The chain combines TRBV6-5 with TRBJ2-1; perhaps TRBD1 as D (6 bases). Trimming removed 2 bases from V and 8 bases from J, with 13 bases in between. This CDR3 has 14 residues. Germline loops: CDR1 MNHEY, CDR2 SVGAGI. The CDR3 reads CASSYDRLGDEQFF. DNA of the CDR3: TGTGCCAGCAGTTACGACAGGCTTGGGGATGAGCAGTTCTTC.

This chain links TRBV9 with TRBJ2-2; 8 nucleotides align to TRBD2. Germline CDR1 and CDR2: SGDLS and YYNGEE. V dropped 3 bases and J dropped 8; count of bases not matched to a gene: 6. The CDR3 is 14 amino acids. The CDR3 loop is CASSAEGTSGELFF. The CDR3 nucleotides are TGTGCCAGCAGCGCCGAGGGGACTAGTGGGGAGCTGTTTTTT.

The chain links TRBV28 to TRBJ1-4; D call uncertain. Trimming shortened V by 6 bases and J by 8 bases, and 25 bases separated the two germline ends. The CDR3 is 17 residues long. CDR1 is MDHEN and CDR2 is SYDVKM in the germline V gene. The CDR3 is CASRNIGGQVGGEKLFF. The CDR3 DNA is TGTGCCAGCAGGAATATTGGTGGTCAGGTCGGAGGGGAAAAACTGTTTTTT.

The chain couples TRBV5-1 to TRBJ2-3; 9 nucleotides agree with TRBD2. This CDR3 spans 15 amino acids. The junction had 3 bases not matched to a gene; V was cut back by 4 bases and J by 0 bases. Germline V CDR1 and CDR2: SGHRS, YFSETQ. The CDR3 nucleotides read TGCGCCAGCAGCGGGGGACTAGCCAGCACAGATACGCAGTATTTT. Protein product: CASSGGLASTDTQYF.

The genes are TRBV29-1 and TRBJ2-3; D remains unclear. Trimming removed 6 bases at V and 1 base at J, with 11 bases between. This CDR3 is built from 13 residues. CDR1 SQVTM and CDR2 ANQGSEA come from the germline V gene. Written as DNA, the CDR3 is TGCAGCGTCCCAACACACCGCACAGATACGCAGTATTTT. Translating it yields CSVPTHRTDTQYF.

The sample holds many counts of this clonotype. The gene calls are TRBV4-1 and TRBJ2-7, with no clear D. The CDR3 spans 14 residues. V was shortened by 0 bases and J by 1 base, with 7 bases between the two germline ends. CDR1 is MGHRA and CDR2 is YSYEKL in the germline V gene. The CDR3 DNA reads as TGCGCCAGCAGCCAAGAAAGGCTGTCCTACGAGCAGTACTTC. It specifies CASSQERLSYEQYF.

This rearrangement joins TRBV27 to TRBJ2-1; unclear D gene. V was clipped by 2 bases and J by 0 bases, with 11 bases between them. Looked up from germline, CDR1 is MNHEY and CDR2 is SMNVEV (reference sequence). This CDR3 comprises 16 residues. The DNA of the CDR3 is TGTGCCAGCAGTTTACTTCCTTCCAACTCCTACAATGAGCAGTTCTTC. Amino acids: CASSLLPSNSYNEQFF.